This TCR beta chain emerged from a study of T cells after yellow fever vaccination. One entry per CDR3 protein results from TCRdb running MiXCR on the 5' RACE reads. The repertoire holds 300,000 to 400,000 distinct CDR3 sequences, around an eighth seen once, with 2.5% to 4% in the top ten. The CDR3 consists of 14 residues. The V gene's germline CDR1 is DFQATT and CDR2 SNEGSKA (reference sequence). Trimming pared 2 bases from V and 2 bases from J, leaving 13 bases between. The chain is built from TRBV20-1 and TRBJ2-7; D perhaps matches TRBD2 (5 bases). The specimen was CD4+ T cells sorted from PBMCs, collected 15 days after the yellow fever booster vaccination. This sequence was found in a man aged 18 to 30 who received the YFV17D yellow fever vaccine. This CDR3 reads CSARPRDYAYEQYF. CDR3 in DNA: TGCAGTGCTAGACCCCGTGACTACGCCTACGAGCAGTACTTC.